This T cell receptor (beta chain) was profiled in a study of blood T cell repertoires in COVID-19 (TCRdb year 2020). Background on the whole study: The collaborator samples originated in the United States, Italy and Spain and spanned the acute and convalescent phases of COVID-19. A de-identified subject ID, COVID-19 status, age in years and sex were almost always included in the sample metadata. Samples were obtained from the ongoing ImmuneRACE study (first 160 participants) and from over 1,000 subjects provided by 6 global collaborators. The repertoires were made available in a free public database intended to serve as a resource for research on the immune response to SARS-CoV-2. Where available, HLA class I and class II types were taken from metadata supplied by the sample provider and were not determined by assay-based typing. Subjects who had been exposed to COVID-19, were actively infected with it, or had recovered from it provided the deeply sampled blood TCRbeta repertoires that made up the dataset. The material from the prospective study consisted of cDNA or gDNA derived from T cells, B-cell-depleted T cells, or PBMCs.

Whole blood was collected in K2EDTA tubes by collaborating institutions according to the institutions' own protocols. Collaborator samples were shipped for TCRbeta analysis as frozen whole blood, isolated PBMCs, or DNA extracted from either sample type. About this clone: Its antigen remains undetermined. Within one base of it there is no much larger clone, and no base qualities were kept.

TCRbeta CDR3 regions were amplified from genomic DNA by means of the immunoSEQ Assay, a bias-controlled multiplex PCR. In the paper's pipeline: Nucleated cell counts per sample were estimated from amplification of reference gene primers within the assay. To quantify the absolute abundance of each unique TCRbeta CDR3 rearrangement, sequence reads were collapsed and filtered. For each sample, productive Simpson clonality was calculated by taking the square root of Simpson's diversity index across productive rearrangements. TCRdb obtained this table from immuneACCESS and retained in-frame rearrangements with V and J assigned. These tables miss some clones; where compared with another copy, unresolved V genes account for less than half of the shortfall, and the remainder is unexplained. Clone size and the V and J calls come from that table; the DNA yielded D and trimming. This sample holds some 48,000 clones; 90% were observed only once. The biggest ten clones account for around 5% of the sample.

Paper-wide results and their limitations: The quantity of clinical and demographic metadata differed by source and by participant and was supplied without curation.

The germline V gene yields MDHEN for CDR1 and SYDVKM for CDR2. The CDR3 runs 14 amino acids, cysteine and phenylalanine included. Only the CDR3 DNA is retained, 42 bases long and in frame from the first base. At the junction V is shortened by 6 bases and J by 0 bases, with 11 bases in between. This TCR derives from a man in his 70s with acute or convalescent COVID-19. Input material: peripheral blood. The V and J segments used are TRBV28 and TRBJ1-2; matching of 6 bases hints at TRBD1 as the D gene. CDR3 protein: CASRGGGSNYGYTF. At the DNA level, the sequence is TGTGCCAGCAGGGGAGGGGGTTCTAACTATGGCTACACCTTC.